This T cell receptor beta chain originates from a study of response to subunit inactivated influenza vaccine. Study-wide results and limits: A suggestion made by the authors is that each seasonal influenza vaccination recruits few new T cells.

On this clonotype: Its antigen is undetermined.

The CDR3 is made up of 17 amino acids. The germline CDR1 and CDR2 sequences are LNHNV and YYDKDF (reference sequence). Between the trimmed V and J ends, which lost 7 bases and 2 bases, there was a span of 21 bases. TCRdb fed the RT-PCR reads into MiXCR, producing one record per CDR3 protein. The sample carries approximately 700,000 distinct CDR3 sequences, 11% to 15% recorded once. This chain links TRBV15 with TRBJ2-4, with D tentatively TRBD1 or TRBD2 (6 bases each). The sequences come from PBMCs from blood, collected 14 to 15 days before vaccination. This TCR was recovered from a man in his fifties or sixties who received an inactivated influenza vaccine. For the CDR3, the DNA is TGTGCCACCACCATGGGGGGCTTGGGGGTTTCCAAAAACATTCAGTACTTC. It translates to CATTMGGLGVSKNIQYF.